The T cell receptor beta chain described here comes from a study of spatial heterogeneity in lung cancer. Study observations and caveats: In tumors, expanded intratumoral alpha and beta TCR counts tracked mutation counts.

This clonotype was found many times. Its antigen remains unidentified. Time point described: sample taken at primary tumor resection. TCRdb analysed the 5' RACE reads with MiXCR anew, one entry per CDR3 protein. The repertoire holds about 20,000 distinct CDR3 sequences, with under 3.5% as singletons. This CDR3 contains 15 residues. Trimming removed 7 bases from V and 4 bases from J, with 19 bases in between. Germline CDR1 reads SEHNR; CDR2 reads FQNEAQ (reference sequence). Here the sequenced sample was lung tumor tissue, taken at surgery. The rearrangement uses TRBV7-9 and TRBJ1-1, with D possibly being TRBD1 (5 bases). The receptor's source is a male donor with early-stage non-small cell lung cancer. The CDR3 DNA is TGTGCCAGCACCAGGGATTTCGTGGGGCCCACTGAAGCTTTCTTT. Translation gives CASTRDFVGPTEAFF.